Shown below are 22 T cell receptor beta chains from a single sample sequenced in a study of HIV-infected patients and healthy controls. Whole blood was used without fractionation, so all unsorted peripheral T cells were included. Reverse transcription used approximately 500 ng RNA and constant-region primers for alpha and beta. Separate chain-specific third strand synthesis with multiplexing indices produced the alpha and beta libraries. TCRdb reanalysed the 5' RACE reads using MiXCR and keeps one entry per CDR3 protein. This sample has 15,000 to 20,000 distinct CDR3 sequences, with about 5.4% found just once. Material for sequencing was blood. These receptors originate from an adult in good health.

This clonotype is medium-sized by share. The chain is built from TRBV12-2 and TRBJ1-1. TRBV12-2 is assigned pseudogene status. This CDR3 region has 13 residues. The CDR3 region is CASRPSVEAEAFF. CDR3 DNA: TGTGCAAGTCGCCCTTCCGTAGAAGCTGAAGCTTTCTTT.

This clonotype was seen at least ten times. This sequence joins TRBV20-1 and TRBJ1-3; D might be TRBD1 (5 bases). The CDR3 covers 15 residues. Germline V gene data show CDR1 as DFQATT and CDR2 as SNEGSKA (reference sequence). V was pared by 3 bases and J by 4 bases, with 16 bases between. For the CDR3, the DNA is TGCAGTGCTAGCCCCAGTGGGGCGAAGGGAAACACCATATATTTT. Translated: CSASPSGAKGNTIYF.

This clonotype was found many times. This chain links TRBV4-3 with TRBJ2-5, with 10 bases lining up with TRBD2. CDR1 and CDR2 (germline): LGHNA, YSLEER. This CDR3 region has 17 residues. The trim removed 4 bases at V and 2 bases at J, leaving 10 bases unmatched. CDR3 residues: CASSRGIAGGPQETQYF. CDR3 DNA sequence: TGCGCCAGCAGCCGTGGGATAGCGGGGGGACCGCAAGAGACCCAGTACTTC.

This clonotype has a count of ten or more. The rearrangement joins TRBV4-3 to TRBJ1-3; 7 bases map to TRBD1. This CDR3 comprises 15 residues. V was pared by 2 bases and J by 1 base, with 2 bases of the junction left unmatched. Germline V gene lookup returns CDR1 LGHNA and CDR2 YSLEER. CDR3 residues: CASSQLTGSGNTIYF. CDR3 DNA: TGCGCCAGCAGCCAATTGACAGGGTCTGGAAACACCATATATTTT.

This clonotype was detected ten times or more. The V gene is TRBV27, the J gene TRBJ2-1, with 8 bases matching TRBD1. Germline V lookup: CDR1 MNHEY, CDR2 SMNVEV (reference sequence). The CDR3 has 12 amino acids. Trimming removed 6 bases from V and 7 bases from J; junction bases left unmatched: 2. The CDR3 protein is CASRTGGNEQFF. The CDR3 nucleotides read TGTGCCAGCAGAACAGGGGGGAATGAGCAGTTCTTC.

This chain joins TRBV6-5 and TRBJ1-1; D is undetermined. The CDR3 sequence is 13 residues long. Germline V CDR1 and CDR2: MNHEY, SVGAGI. V lost 2 bases and J 6 bases, leaving 10 bases between the germline ends. Here the CDR3 DNA reads TGTGCCAGCAGTTACATGGAGGCGGCTGAAGCTTTCTTT. Translated, it gives CASSYMEAAEAFF.

As regards this clonotype: This could be a read error, since a much larger clone is one nucleotide away. The chain recombines TRBV20-1 with TRBJ1-1; D possibly corresponds to TRBD1 (6 bases). Germline V gene sequence: CDR1 DFQATT, CDR2 SNEGSKA (reference sequence). V was shortened by 4 bases and J by 0 bases, with 9 bases between the two germline ends. This CDR3 is 13 amino acids long. CDR3 in DNA: TGCAGTGCTAAGAACAGGGTGAACACTGAAGCTTTCTTT. As protein: CSAKNRVNTEAFF.

In its sample, this clonotype was seen many times. V is TRBV6-1 and J is TRBJ2-5; D uncertain. The germline V gene encodes CDR1 MNHNS and CDR2 SASEGT. Trimming took off 4 bases at V and 6 bases at J, with 15 bases between the two ends. CDR3 length: 14 amino acids. This CDR3 is CASSGSLGRKTQYF. CDR3 sequence (DNA): TGTGCCAGCAGTGGCAGCCTAGGTCGAAAGACCCAGTACTTC.

Relative to its sample, this clonotype is medium-sized. The chain recombines TRBV18 with TRBJ1-4; TRBD1 agrees at 9 bases. The germline V gene encodes CDR1 KGHSH and CDR2 LQKENI. This CDR3 region has 13 residues. V lost 3 bases to trimming and J lost 14 bases; unmatched junction nucleotides: 7. CDR3 in amino acids: CASSPQQGADLFF. CDR3 sequence (DNA): TGTGCCAGCTCACCCCAACAGGGGGCAGATCTGTTTTTT.

In DNA, the CDR3 is TGTGCCATCAGCCTTGGACAGGGAGGACATCAGCCCCAGCATTTT. It translates to CAISLGQGGHQPQHF. This chain connects TRBV10-3 to TRBJ1-5, with 8 bases lining up with TRBD1. The trim removed 6 bases at V and 5 bases at J, leaving 9 bases unmatched. The CDR3 length is 15 residues. CDR1 and CDR2 from the germline V gene are ENHRY and SYGVKD.

Within the sample, this clonotype is medium-sized. The rearrangement joins TRBV6-2 or TRBV6-3 to TRBJ2-3; D might be TRBD1 or TRBD2, each matching 6 bases. CDR1 is MNHEY and CDR2 is SVGEGT in the germline V gene. Trimming removed 5 bases at V and 4 bases at J, with 13 bases between. The CDR3 sequence is 14 residues long. The chain's CDR3 is CASSLGGDADTQYF. Here the CDR3 DNA reads TGTGCCAGCAGTCTGGGGGGCGACGCAGATACGCAGTATTTT.

This clonotype was counted at least ten times. The J gene is TRBJ2-2, the V gene TRBV7-3; 15 bases map to TRBD2. The germline V gene has CDR1 SGHTA and CDR2 FQGTGA. The CDR3 is made up of 19 amino acids. Trimming took 1 base from V and 1 from J; bases not matched to a gene: 4. The DNA for the CDR3 is TGTGCCAGCAGCTTAAGGGGACTAGCGGGGGGTCAGAACACCGGGGAGCTGTTTTTT. Amino acid sequence: CASSLRGLAGGQNTGELFF.

In its sample, this clonotype was seen many times. The chain links TRBV5-1 to TRBJ1-6, with 8 bases matching TRBD1. The CDR3 spans 21 residues. CDR1 is SGHRS and CDR2 is YFSETQ in the germline V gene. V was clipped by 0 bases and J by 5 bases; unmatched bases: 19. The CDR3 is CASSLGWRGQGARPDNSPLHF. Here the CDR3 DNA reads TGCGCCAGCAGCTTGGGTTGGCGGGGCCAGGGGGCTCGACCAGATAATTCACCCCTCCACTTT.

Within the sample, this clonotype is medium-sized. The V call is TRBV18, the J call TRBJ1-5; 8 bases agree with TRBD1. Germline V gene sequence: CDR1 KGHSH, CDR2 LQKENI. Trimming took 1 base from V and 5 from J; bases not matched to a gene: 4. There are 15 residues in the CDR3. CDR3 DNA: TGTGCCAGCTCACCACAACAGGGGGGTGATCAGCCCCAGCATTTT. It encodes CASSPQQGGDQPQHF.

This clonotype was observed many times. The gene calls are TRBV20-1 and TRBJ2-1; D remains unclear. CDR1 is DFQATT, CDR2 SNEGSKA, per germline (reference sequence). This CDR3 is 13 amino acids long. V shed 0 bases and J shed 8 bases, with 11 bases lying between them. CDR3 nucleotide sequence: TGCAGTGCTAGAGAGGAAGCGCCCGATGAGCAGTTCTTC. This codes for CSAREEAPDEQFF.

This clonotype was detected ten times or more. This sequence joins TRBV28 and TRBJ2-3, with TRBD1 identical over 11 bases. J was trimmed by 3 bases and V by 1 base; bases with no gene match: 15. Germline CDR1 and CDR2: MDHEN and SYDVKM. The CDR3 runs 20 residues. The CDR3 region is CASSLLSLSVGTGGTDTQYF. The DNA for the CDR3 is TGTGCCAGCAGTTTATTAAGTTTGTCAGTAGGGACAGGGGGAACAGATACGCAGTATTTT. Full variable domain (remainder filled in from reference TRBV28 and TRBJ2-3): DVKVTQSSRYLVKRTGEKVFLECVQDMDHENMFWYRQDPGLGLRLIYFSYDVKMKEKGDIPEGYSVSREKKERFSLILESASTNQTSMYLCASSLLSLSVGTGGTDTQYFGPGTRLTVL.

This clonotype came up many times. J is TRBJ2-3 and V is TRBV4-2; no clear D gene. The CDR3 contains 14 residues. CDR1 and CDR2 (germline): LGHNA, YNFKEQ. The germline V and J ends were trimmed by 3 bases and 4 bases, with 11 bases remaining between them. CDR3 amino acids: CASSQERGADTQYF. In DNA form, the CDR3 reads TGTGCCAGCAGCCAGGAACGTGGGGCAGATACGCAGTATTTT.

The genes are TRBV12-3 or TRBV12-4 and TRBJ2-5, with D hard to call. CDR3 length: 14 amino acids. V was trimmed by 2 bases and J by 1 base, leaving 8 bases between them. CDR3 sequence reads: CASSLLGPQETQYF. CDR3 DNA sequence: TGTGCCAGCAGTTTATTAGGGCCCCAAGAGACCCAGTACTTC.

In this sample, this clonotype turned up many times. The V gene is TRBV18, the J gene TRBJ2-5; 7 positions agree with TRBD1. CDR1 KGHSH and CDR2 LQKENI come from the germline V gene. This CDR3 is 16 amino acids long. V lost 3 bases, J lost 5 bases, and 12 bases stayed unmatched. The CDR3 is CASSPLPDRVDETQYF. CDR3 bases: TGTGCCAGCTCACCTCTACCCGACAGGGTTGACGAGACCCAGTACTTC.

This clonotype was recorded many times. The gene calls are TRBV27 and TRBJ2-6; no clear D gene. Trimming removed 9 bases at V and 0 bases at J, with 15 bases between. Per germline, CDR1 MNHEY and CDR2 SMNVEV (reference sequence). The CDR3 totals 16 residues. This CDR3 is CASLQTQASGANVLTF. DNA for the CDR3: TGTGCCAGTTTACAGACCCAGGCCTCTGGGGCCAACGTCCTGACTTTC.

By its share, this clonotype is medium-sized (0.01 to 0.1%). This chain joins TRBV11-2 and TRBJ2-3; no firm D call. The length of the CDR3 is 15 residues. Trimming removed 0 bases at V and 6 bases at J, with 13 bases between. From germline, CDR1 is SGHAT and CDR2 FQNNGV. This chain's CDR3 is CASSLEAPYLDTQYF. For the CDR3, the DNA is TGTGCCAGCAGCTTAGAGGCCCCCTACCTGGATACGCAGTATTTT.

In its sample, this clonotype was seen many times. The chain couples TRBV7-2 to TRBJ2-3; D ambiguous. The V end lost 5 bases, the J end lost 5 bases, and 5 bases lay between the germline ends. Germline lookup yields CDR1 SGHTA and CDR2 FQGNSA. This CDR3 region has 11 residues. CDR3 in DNA: TGTGCCAGCAGCCCTCAAGATACGCAGTATTTT. Translating it yields CASSPQDTQYF.